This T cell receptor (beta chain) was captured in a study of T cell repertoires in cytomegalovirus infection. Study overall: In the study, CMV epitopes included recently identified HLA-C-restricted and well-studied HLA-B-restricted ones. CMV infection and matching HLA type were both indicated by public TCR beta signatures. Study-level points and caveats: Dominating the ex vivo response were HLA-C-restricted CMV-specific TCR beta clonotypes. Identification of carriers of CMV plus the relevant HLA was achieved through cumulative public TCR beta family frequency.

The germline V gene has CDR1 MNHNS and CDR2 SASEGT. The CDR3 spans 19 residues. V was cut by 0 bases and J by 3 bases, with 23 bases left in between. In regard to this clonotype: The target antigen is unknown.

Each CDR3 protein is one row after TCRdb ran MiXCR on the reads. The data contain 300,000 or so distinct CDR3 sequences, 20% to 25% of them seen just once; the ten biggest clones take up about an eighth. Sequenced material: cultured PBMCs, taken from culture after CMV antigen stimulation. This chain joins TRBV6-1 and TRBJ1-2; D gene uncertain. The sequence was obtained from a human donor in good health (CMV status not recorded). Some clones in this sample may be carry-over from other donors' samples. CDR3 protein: CASSEALLRIVRVHYGYTF. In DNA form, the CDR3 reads TGTGCCAGCAGTGAAGCGCTTCTCCGGATTGTGCGGGTACACTATGGCTACACCTTC.